This T cell receptor (beta chain) was sequenced for a study of OX40 agonist ivuxolimab in advanced cancers. Study at large: Partial responses were recorded for three patients, including one with hepatocellular carcinoma and two with cutaneous melanoma.

A history of autoimmune disease or systemic immunosuppression excluded patients. Blood sampling took place at baseline, cycle 4 day 1, and cycle 7 day 1. Germline V CDR1 and CDR2: KGHSH, LQKENI. Trimming removed 0 bases at V and 8 bases at J, with 16 bases between. The CDR3 runs to 15 residues. Sequencing was performed with immunoSEQ multiplex PCR; in TCRdb, only in-frame clones are kept and a portion is missing. The sample includes roughly 70,000 clones, 70% to 90% of them seen just once. General observations from the study: Both CD4+ and CD8+ T cell populations in blood had undergone clonal expansion by week 6 at 0.1 to 3.0 mg/kg.

As to this clone: Its antigen is still unknown.

The specimen was CD4+ or CD8+ T cells sorted from blood, collected in a trial of the OX40 agonist ivuxolimab. This chain uses TRBV18 with TRBJ1-2; D is ambiguous. This sequence originates from an adult with an advanced solid tumor such as melanoma, head and neck, liver or kidney cancer. CDR3 in amino acids: CASSPPGISERGYTF. Written as DNA, the CDR3 is TGTGCCAGCTCACCACCCGGGATTTCCGAGAGGGGCTACACCTTC.